The rows below give T cell receptor beta chains drawn from one sample of a study of CD8 T cells in ankylosing spondylitis. One entry per CDR3 protein results from TCRdb running MiXCR on the 5' RACE reads. Among around 250,000 distinct CDR3 sequences listed, about 10% were seen once. The sample was blood, either unsorted or a sorted T cell fraction (not recorded which). These receptors all stem from a male donor with ankylosing spondylitis or in good health (not recorded which). CDR3s include the opening cysteine and the closing phenylalanine or tryptophan. A D gene is named only where the DNA matches it firmly. Clone size appears in some rows only: once, few, many, or a class for an expanded clone.

>TRBJ2-2|TRBV10-3|many|-
TGTGCCATCAGTTTCAGGGAGAACACCGGGGAGCTGTTTTTT
CAISFRENTGELFF
>TRBJ1-4|TRBV18|once|-
TGTGCCAGCTCACACGCTGACGACTACGTCAGTGAAAAACTGTTTTTT
CASSHADDYVSEKLFF
>TRBJ2-5|TRBV12-3/TRBV12-4|many|-
TGTGCCAGCAGTGACGACAGAGAGACCCAGTACTTC
CASSDDRETQYF
>TRBJ1-1|TRBV25-1|many|-
TGTGCCAGCAGGCCGACGGACCGGAACACTGAAGCTTTCTTT
CASRPTDRNTEAFF
>TRBJ2-7|TRBV20-1|many|-
TGCAGTGCTAGCGGGAGCAGTGAGCAGTACTTC
CSASGSSEQYF
>TRBJ2-1|TRBV2|many|TRBD2
TGTGCCACCGGGGCCGGGACTAGCGGGATCCATGAGCAGTTCTTC
CATGAGTSGIHEQFF
>TRBJ1-4|TRBV9|-|-
TGTGCCAGCAGCACGTACGGTGCAACTAATGAAAAACTGTTTTTT
CASSTYGATNEKLFF
>TRBJ1-5|TRBV7-9|-|-
TGTGCCAGCAGCGAGGGGGTCCAGGGCGACCAGCCCCAGCATTTT
CASSEGVQGDQPQHF
>TRBJ2-3|TRBV7-3|few|-
TGTGCCAGCAGCTCCCAGGGACTGGGGGGCACAGATACGCAGTATTTT
CASSSQGLGGTDTQYF
>TRBJ1-5|TRBV20-1|many|TRBD1
TGCAGTGCCACCGGGACAGGGGACAATCAGCCCCAGCATTTT
CSATGTGDNQPQHF
>TRBJ2-1|TRBV7-6|many|TRBD2
TGTGCCAGCAGCCCGGGGGGGGCGCTAGGGAATGAGCAGTTCTTC
CASSPGGALGNEQFF
>TRBJ2-2|TRBV9|few|-
TGTGCCAGCAGCATCAACAGGGCCGGGGAGCTGTTTTTT
CASSINRAGELFF
>TRBJ2-7|TRBV5-1|many|-
TGCGCGAAGGGGCCTGAATCCTACGAGCAGTACTTC
CAKGPESYEQYF
>TRBJ1-2|TRBV20-1|many|-
TGCAGTGCTCCCCGGTGGGGATATGGCTACACCTTC
CSAPRWGYGYTF
>TRBJ2-3|TRBV7-3|many|-
TGTGCCAGCAGCTTAAACGGGGCAGTGATGACAGATACGCAGTATTTT
CASSLNGAVMTDTQYF
>TRBJ2-1|TRBV6-1|-|-
TGTGCCAGCAGGTCCCTCCTTCCCAATGAGCAGTTCTTC
CASRSLLPNEQFF
>TRBJ2-3|TRBV1|few|-
TGCACCAGCAGCCAAGGTACAACGGGACTAGCGGGGGGCTGCACAGATACGCAGTATTTT
CTSSQGTTGLAGGCTDTQYF
>TRBJ2-3|TRBV24-1|many|TRBD2
TGTGCCACCAGTGATTCTCGAGCGGGGGAGGACACAGATACGCAGTATTTT
CATSDSRAGEDTDTQYF
>TRBJ1-1|TRBV12-3/TRBV12-4|many|TRBD1
TGTGCCAGCACCGGGACAGAGAACACTGAAGCTTTCTTT
CASTGTENTEAFF
>TRBJ1-2|TRBV7-8|many|-
TGTGCCAGCAGCTTAGATCCAGGGGCAGTGGACTATGGCTACACCTTC
CASSLDPGAVDYGYTF
>TRBJ1-2|TRBV12-3/TRBV12-4|-|-
TGTGCCAGCAGTCCTAACAATAACTATGGCTACACCTTC
CASSPNNNYGYTF
>TRBJ2-1|TRBV20-1|many|TRBD2
TGCAGTGCAACTTGGACTAGCGGATACAATGAGCAGTTCTTC
CSATWTSGYNEQFF
>TRBJ2-2|TRBV12-3/TRBV12-4|many|-
TGTGCCAGCGGACTCACCGGGGAGCTGTTTTTT
CASGLTGELFF
>TRBJ2-7|TRBV25-1|many|TRBD2
TGTGCCAGCAGTGAGGGGATAGCGGGAGGGCCAGGTGAGCAGTACTTC
CASSEGIAGGPGEQYF
>TRBJ2-3|TRBV7-6|-|TRBD2
TGTGCCAGCAGCTTATCAGCGGGGGGTGGCACAGATACGCAGTATTTT
CASSLSAGGGTDTQYF
>TRBJ2-3|TRBV12-3/TRBV12-4|few|-
TGTGCCAGCAGTTTTGAACGCACAGATACGCAGTATTTT
CASSFERTDTQYF
>TRBJ2-7|TRBV5-1|many|-
TGCGCCAGCAGCTTGACCGGACAACCAACCTACGAGCAGTACTTC
CASSLTGQPTYEQYF
>TRBJ2-7|TRBV14|-|TRBD1
TGTGCCAGCAGCCAATCGACAGGGTGGGCCTACGAGCAGTACTTC
CASSQSTGWAYEQYF
>TRBJ2-3|TRBV5-6|-|-
TGTGCCAGCAGCTTGGTGGGGGTGGGAGATACGCAGTATTTT
CASSLVGVGDTQYF
>TRBJ2-6|TRBV5-5|many|TRBD1
TGTGCCAGCAGCTTGGAAAGGACAGGGATGGGGGCCAACGTCCTGACTTTC
CASSLERTGMGANVLTF
>TRBJ2-7|TRBV3-1|once|TRBD2
TGTGCCAGCAGCCGACGTATGGGACTAGCCAGGGACGAGCAGTACTTC
CASSRRMGLARDEQYF
>TRBJ2-6|TRBV27|many|TRBD1
TGTGCCAGCAGTTTAACAGGGGCTGGGGCCAACGTCCTGACTTTC
CASSLTGAGANVLTF
>TRBJ1-2|TRBV7-2|-|-
TGTGCCAGCAGCCCCCAGACAGGACCCTATGGCTACACCTTC
CASSPQTGPYGYTF
>TRBJ1-2|TRBV7-9|-|-
TGTGCCAGCAGCTTAGAGCTGGGTGGCTACACCTTC
CASSLELGGYTF
>TRBJ1-1|TRBV4-1|few|-
TGCGCCAGCAGCCGCCCGAGCGGGGCCCTTAATGGAGCTGAAGCTTTCTTT
CASSRPSGALNGAEAFF
>TRBJ2-3|TRBV20-1|many|TRBD2
TGCAGTGCTCCCGGGGAGCGGGACACAGATACGCAGTATTTT
CSAPGERDTDTQYF
>TRBJ2-3|TRBV5-1|many|TRBD2
TGCGCCAGCAGCTTGGTGGGACTAGCTGTAGCGGATACGCAGTATTTT
CASSLVGLAVADTQYF
>TRBJ2-7|TRBV10-2|many|-
TGCGCCAGCAGTGGGGCAGGGGGGCCCTACGAGCAGTACTTC
CASSGAGGPYEQYF
>TRBJ2-2|TRBV28|-|-
TGTGCCAGCAGTTTGGAGTGGGAAGACACCGGGGAGCTGTTTTTT
CASSLEWEDTGELFF
>TRBJ2-1|TRBV10-3|many|-
TGTGCCATCAGCCGGACTAAGGACCTCAATGAGCAGTTCTTC
CAISRTKDLNEQFF
>TRBJ2-1|TRBV25-1|few|-
TGTGCCAGCAGTGAATTTAATGAGCAGTTCTTC
CASSEFNEQFF
>TRBJ2-7|TRBV12-3/TRBV12-4|many|-
TGTGCCAGCAGTTTAGGACAGAATACCTACCAGCAGTACTTC
CASSLGQNTYQQYF
>TRBJ1-6|TRBV3-1|few|-
TGTGCCAGCAGCCACCAGGGGAGGAATTCACCCCTCCACTTT
CASSHQGRNSPLHF
>TRBJ1-2|TRBV5-1|many|TRBD1
TGCGCCAGCAGCTCCGGGACAGGGGGCGACTATGGCTACACCTTC
CASSSGTGGDYGYTF
>TRBJ2-4|TRBV9|many|-
TGTGCCAGCAGCGCGGAGCTAGCCAAAAACATTCAGTACTTC
CASSAELAKNIQYF
>TRBJ2-3|TRBV20-1|many|TRBD1
TGCAGTGCTAGAACGGGACAGGGCTCGGATACGCAGTATTTT
CSARTGQGSDTQYF
>TRBJ2-5|TRBV2|few|-
TGTGCCACGTCGGAGGGCCCCGAGACCCAGTACTTC
CATSEGPETQYF
>TRBJ2-3|TRBV11-1|few|TRBD2
TGTGCCAGCAGCGCCCGGACTAGCGGGGGGGCTCTCACGTTGCATCCGTATTTT
CASSARTSGGALTLHPYF
>TRBJ1-2|TRBV20-1|-|-
TGCAGTGCCGGAACTCTAGCCCTTGGCTACACCTTC
CSAGTLALGYTF
>TRBJ2-3|TRBV4-1|many|TRBD2
TGCGCCAGCAGCCACCGACTAGCGGGGGAGACAGATACGCAGTATTTT
CASSHRLAGETDTQYF
>TRBJ2-2|TRBV3-1|few|TRBD2
TGTGCCAGCAGCCACGTACTTATCGGGGGGAGCGGGGAGCTGTTTTTT
CASSHVLIGGSGELFF
>TRBJ2-7|TRBV15|many|TRBD1
TGTGCCACCAGCAGAGATGTCACAGGGGGCCAGGACGAGCAGTACTTC
CATSRDVTGGQDEQYF
>TRBJ2-7|TRBV29-1|-|-
TGCAGCGTTACAGGGTCCTACGGGCAGTACTTC
CSVTGSYGQYF
>TRBJ1-2|TRBV25-1|-|-
TGTGCCAGCAGTGAAAGAAGGGGGGACGGCTATGGCTACACCTTC
CASSERRGDGYGYTF